This T cell receptor (beta chain) derives from a study of coeliac disease. About the research overall: Without high-resolution HLA typing, biased TRBV7-2 usage was examined as a proof of principle.

Here immunoSEQ multiplex PCR was the method, and the copy in TCRdb shows in-frame clones only, minus some. The repertoire holds some 1,300 clones, around 52% seen once, with approximately 25% in the top ten. CDR3 length equals 13 residues. Germline CDR1 is SGHNT and CDR2 is YYREEE (reference sequence). Whole-study results and caveats: In active celiac disease, intraepithelial and lamina propria TRB and TRG repertoires were less clonal than controls.

Details on this clone: Its antigen is still unknown. An end of the junction differs from the germline gene, which may be a read error. In the same sample, other DNA sequences code for this CDR3.

V and J are TRBV5-4 and TRBJ1-6; D might be TRBD1 (5 bases). This clonotype was sampled from an older man without celiac disease. Material: intraepithelial lymphocytes from the gut. This CDR3 is CVSGAGTNSPLHF. CDR3 sequence (DNA): TGCGTCAGCGGGGCGGGAACAAATTCACCCCTCCACTTT. The full variable domain, its missing parts supplied by reference TRBV5-4 and TRBJ1-6, is ETGVTQSPTHLIKTRGQQVTLRCSSQSGHNTVSWYQQALGQGPQFIFQYYREEENGRGNFPPRFSGLQFPNYSSELNVNALELDDSALYLCVSGAGTNSPLHFGNGTRLTVT.